These 27 T cell receptor beta chains came from one sample sequenced in a study of Ad26.COV2.S vaccination and SARS-CoV-2 variants (dated by TCRdb to 2020 to 2023). Receptor libraries were prepared by the immunoSEQ multiplex PCR assay. TCRdb retrieved this table from immuneACCESS and kept in-frame rearrangements only. Not all clones are present; in checked studies, unresolved V genes account for under half, and no reason is known for the remainder. For this sample the table gives some 350,000 clones, of which 90% were detected only once. The ten largest clones take up approximately 5.8% of the sample. The intended sense of this specimen's treatment or condition label: 19 received Ad26.COV2.S at low or high dose, single or two shots; roughly five received placebo; per-sample allocation not given. For vaccine and placebo recipients, repertoires were sequenced using samples collected on day 63 after the first injection.

The specimen was peripheral blood, collected in a trial of Ad26.COV2.S vaccine versus placebo. The receptors shown here come from a person aged 18-65 years who received the Ad26.COV2.S COVID-19 vaccine or a placebo.

The chain employs TRBV6-2 or TRBV6-3 and TRBJ1-1, with TRBD1 as a possible D gene (5 bases). Germline V CDR1 and CDR2: MNHEY, SVGEGT. This CDR3 is 17 amino acids long. V lost 4 bases, J lost 3 bases, and 21 bases lay in between. For the CDR3, the DNA is TGTGCCAGCAGTTTTTCTGAACCGGGACCGCTTTACACTGAAGCTTTCTTT. The encoded protein is CASSFSEPGPLYTEAFF.

This chain links TRBV12-3 or TRBV12-4 with TRBJ1-1; D call uncertain. The CDR3 spans 13 residues. V lost 1 base and J 0 bases, leaving 3 bases between the germline ends. The CDR3 loop reads CASSLEMNTEAFF. DNA for the CDR3: TGTGCCAGCAGTTTAGAGATGAACACTGAAGCTTTCTTT.

In the case of this clone: The sample contains more than one DNA sequence encoding this CDR3. V usage is TRBV7-9 and J usage is TRBJ1-1, with D unresolved. There are 14 residues in the CDR3. The ends were cut back, 2 bases at V and 1 base at J, with 8 bases in the middle. CDR1 and CDR2 from the germline V gene are SEHNR and FQNEAQ (reference sequence). The CDR3 sequence is CASSLSQANTEAFF. DNA for the CDR3: TGTGCCAGCAGCTTAAGTCAAGCGAACACTGAAGCTTTCTTT.

The chain links TRBV27 to TRBJ2-6; D remains ambiguous. Trimming stripped 4 bases from V and 0 bases from J, with 7 bases between. Germline lookup yields CDR1 MNHEY and CDR2 SMNVEV (reference sequence). The CDR3 runs to 15 residues. CDR3 region: CASSSAISGANVLTF. CDR3 in DNA: TGTGCCAGCAGTTCCGCCATCTCTGGGGCCAACGTCCTGACTTTC.

This clone appeared once. The V call is TRBV7-9, the J call TRBJ2-1; 8 bases agree with TRBD1. From germline, CDR1 is SEHNR and CDR2 FQNEAQ (reference sequence). CDR3 size: 14 residues. J lost 1 base, V lost 5 bases, and 1 base had no gene match. CDR3: CASSGTGSYNEQFF. DNA for the CDR3: TGTGCCAGCAGCGGGACAGGATCCTACAATGAGCAGTTCTTC.

The chain carries TRBV2 and TRBJ1-5, with D possibly matching TRBD1 (5 bases). Trimming shortened V by 5 bases and J by 4 bases, and 12 bases separated the two germline ends. The CDR3 has 14 amino acids. Germline-derived CDR1 and CDR2 are SNHLY and FYNNEI. DNA for the CDR3: TGTGCCAGCAGTTCAGGGTTAGGGAATCAGCCCCAGCATTTT. Its protein is CASSSGLGNQPQHF.

The chain uses TRBV7-9 and TRBJ1-1; D is undetermined. V lost 3 bases to trimming and J lost 1 base, with 12 bases between them. Per the germline V gene, CDR1 is SEHNR and CDR2 is FQNEAQ (reference sequence). The CDR3 has 15 amino acids. The CDR3 DNA follows: TGTGCCAGCAGCTTTAGTAACACCCCGAACACTGAAGCTTTCTTT. Its translation: CASSFSNTPNTEAFF.

V gene TRBV6-2 or TRBV6-3 combines with J gene TRBJ1-1, with D possibly being TRBD1 (5 bases). V lost 4 bases to trimming and J lost 2 bases, with 17 bases between them. Germline assignment: CDR1 MNHEY and CDR2 SVGEGT. This CDR3 has 16 residues. CDR3 in DNA: TGTGCCAGCAGTTTTCTAAGGACACTCCTTAACACTGAAGCTTTCTTT. Translation gives CASSFLRTLLNTEAFF.

The rearrangement joins TRBV11-2 to TRBJ1-2; D remains ambiguous. The CDR3 extends over 12 amino acids. In germline, CDR1 is SGHAT, CDR2 FQNNGV. Between the trimmed V and J ends, which lost 5 bases and 4 bases, there was a span of 8 bases. As DNA, the CDR3 is TGTGCCAGCAGCGATACGTTCTATGGCTACACCTTC. Amino acids: CASSDTFYGYTF. The entire variable domain, with the rest obtained from reference TRBV11-2 and TRBJ1-2, is as follows: EAGVAQSPRYKIIEKRQSVAFWCNPISGHATLYWYQQILGQGPKLLIQFQNNGVVDDSQLPKDRFSAERLKGVDSTLKIQPAKLEDSAVYLCASSDTFYGYTFGSGTRLTVV.

As for this clone: Other DNA sequences in the sample encode the same CDR3. The chain has TRBV6-2 or TRBV6-3 and TRBJ2-6; no clear D gene. This CDR3 is 15 amino acids long. Trimming cost V 0 bases and J 4 bases, with 7 bases left between them. Germline-derived CDR1 and CDR2 are MNHEY and SVGEGT. The CDR3 sequence is CASSYSGSGANVLTF. For the CDR3, the DNA is TGTGCCAGCAGTTACTCAGGATCCGGGGCCAACGTCCTGACTTTC.

V gene TRBV21-1 combines with J gene TRBJ2-7; TRBD2, the table's D call, lacks a check against the DNA. TRBV21-1 is designated a pseudogene. CDR3 length equals 15 residues. As DNA, the CDR3 is TGTGCCAGCAGCAAAGGACGGGGAACCTCCTACGAGCAGTACGTC. It specifies CASSKGRGTSYEQYV.

A few counts support this clone. The chain couples TRBV18 to TRBJ1-5, with TRBD1 matching over 8 bases. J was trimmed by 5 bases and V by 6 bases; bases with no gene match: 6. Per the germline V gene, CDR1 is KGHSH and CDR2 is LQKENI. The CDR3 consists of 14 residues. CDR3 bases: TGTGCCAGCTCCCAGGGGGCGCGGGATCAGCCCCAGCATTTT. Translation gives CASSQGARDQPQHF.

The rearrangement links TRBV7-2 to TRBJ2-5; D is undetermined. Germline V CDR1 and CDR2: SGHTA, FQGNSA. CDR3 length: 12 amino acids. Deletions cut 10 bases from V and 5 bases from J, with 14 bases between. DNA of the CDR3: TGTGCCACCGCCTCCGTTTCGGAGACCCAGTACTTC. The encoded protein is CATASVSETQYF. Full variable domain (missing parts from reference TRBV7-2 and TRBJ2-5): GAGVSQSPSNKVTEKGKDVELRCDPISGHTALYWYRQSLGQGLEFLIYFQGNSAPDKSGLPSDRFSAERTGGSVSTLTIQRTQQEDSAVYLCATASVSETQYFGPGTRLLVL.

The CDR3 sequence: CASSAPRAGTATWGSQPQHF. In DNA, the CDR3 is TGTGCCAGCAGTGCCCCCCGAGCGGGGACAGCTACATGGGGGAGTCAGCCCCAGCATTTT. The chain is built from TRBV6-1 and TRBJ1-5, with 7 positions matching TRBD1. V gave up 4 bases and J gave up 6 bases; unmatched junction bases: 24. CDR1 is MNHNS, CDR2 SASEGT, per germline. This CDR3 has 20 amino acids.

This CDR3 is CASSRQGGLYGELFF. Here the CDR3 DNA reads TGTGCCAGCAGTCGACAGGGTGGACTTTACGGGGAGCTGTTTTTT. V usage is TRBV6-2 or TRBV6-3 and J usage is TRBJ2-2; 7 nucleotides line up with TRBD1. The trim removed 5 bases at V and 7 bases at J, leaving 10 bases unmatched. CDR1 is MNHEY and CDR2 is SVGEGT in the germline V gene. The CDR3 has 15 residues.

The V and J genes are TRBV19 and TRBJ2-4; D is perhaps TRBD1 or TRBD2 (5 bases each). This CDR3 has 13 amino acids. CDR1 is LNHDA and CDR2 is SQIVND in the germline V gene (reference sequence). V lost 6 bases and J 5 bases, leaving 11 bases between the germline ends. This CDR3 is CASSKLGENIQYF. The CDR3 nucleotides are TGTGCCAGTAGCAAACTAGGGGAAAACATTCAGTACTTC.

V and J are TRBV6-5 and TRBJ1-5; possible D gene TRBD1, 6 bases. The CDR3 extends over 15 amino acids. V was pared by 0 bases and J by 3 bases, with 9 bases between. Germline V gives CDR1 MNHEY, CDR2 SVGAGI. The CDR3 DNA sequence: TGTGCCAGCAGTTACTCGACAGGAGCCAATCAGCCCCAGCATTTT. Translation: CASSYSTGANQPQHF.

With regard to this clone: One end of the junction fails to match germline, which may point to a read error. Other DNA sequences in the sample encode the same CDR3. The chain has TRBV29-1 and TRBJ2-2; a weak D match, TRBD1 (6 bases). Germline V gene sequence: CDR1 SQVTM, CDR2 ANQGSEA. The length of the CDR3 is 13 residues. This CDR3 reads CSVDDRNTGELFF. In DNA form, the CDR3 reads TGCAGCGTTGACGACAGGAACACCGGGGAGTTGTTTTTT.

The chain recombines TRBV2 with TRBJ1-6; 9 bases are a match to TRBD1. Germline loops: CDR1 SNHLY, CDR2 FYNNEI. With V trimmed by 9 bases and J by 0 bases, 3 bases remained unmatched. The CDR3 extends over 15 amino acids. CDR3 bases: TGTGCCAGAGGACAGGGGAGCTCCTATAATTCACCCCTCCACTTT. It specifies CARGQGSSYNSPLHF. Variable domain in full (rest from reference TRBV2 and TRBJ1-6): EPEVTQTPSHQVTQMGQEVILRCVPISNHLYFYWYRQILGQKVEFLVSFYNNEISEKSEIFDDQFSVERPDGSNFTLKIRSTKLEDSAMYFCARGQGSSYNSPLHFGNGTRLTVT.

The rearrangement joins TRBV10-3 to TRBJ2-7; 9 bases map to TRBD2. The V and J ends lost 7 bases and 1 base, in that order; junction bases with no gene match: 5. From germline, CDR1 is ENHRY and CDR2 SYGVKD. This CDR3 region has 14 residues. CDR3 sequence (DNA): TGTGCCATCAACCGAGCGGGGGGTTCCTACGAGCAGTACTTC. Translation gives CAINRAGGSYEQYF.

The V call is TRBV27, the J call TRBJ2-6, with a tentative D call TRBD1 (5 bases). The germline V gene has CDR1 MNHEY and CDR2 SMNVEV (reference sequence). The CDR3 covers 15 residues. V gave up 2 bases and J gave up 1 base, with 6 bases separating them. DNA for the CDR3: TGTGCCAGCAGTTTAAGGGGTTCTGGGGCCAACGTCCTGACTTTC. Translating gives CASSLRGSGANVLTF.

The chain uses TRBV7-9 and TRBJ1-1; D is unclear. The V gene lost 5 bases and the J gene lost 7 bases, with 11 bases spanning the gap. The CDR3 runs 12 residues. Germline CDR1 SEHNR, CDR2 FQNEAQ (reference sequence). CDR3 in amino acids: CASSIRTDEAFF. CDR3 DNA sequence: TGTGCCAGCAGCATTAGGACGGATGAAGCTTTCTTT. The full variable domain, completed using reference TRBV7-9 and TRBJ1-1, is DTGVSQNPRHKITKRGQNVTFRCDPISEHNRLYWYRQTLGQGPEFLTYFQNEAQLEKSRLLSDRFSAERPKGSFSTLEIQRTEQGDSAMYLCASSIRTDEAFFGQGTRLTVV.

The chain recombines TRBV15 with TRBJ1-3, with D possibly being TRBD1 (6 bases). The V and J ends lost 3 bases and 0 bases respectively, with 12 bases between them. This CDR3 region has 16 residues. Germline values: CDR1 LNHNV, CDR2 YYDKDF (reference sequence). The CDR3 sequence is CATSSSLRGSGNTIYF. DNA of the CDR3: TGTGCCACCAGCAGCAGCCTCAGGGGCTCTGGAAACACCATATATTTT.

V and J are TRBV13 and TRBJ2-1; tentatively, D is TRBD2 (6 bases). The ends were cut back, 5 bases at V and 12 bases at J, with 11 bases in the middle. Per germline, CDR1 PRHDT and CDR2 FYEKMQ (reference sequence). The CDR3 is made up of 11 amino acids. CDR3 DNA: TGTGCCAGCAGCGGGGGGTCACGGCAGTTCTTC. Translating gives CASSGGSRQFF. Filled out from reference TRBV13 and TRBJ2-1, the complete variable domain reads AAGVIQSPRHLIKEKRETATLKCYPIPRHDTVYWYQQGPGQDPQFLISFYEKMQSDKGSIPDRFSAQQFSDYHSELNMSSLELGDSALYFCASSGGSRQFFGPGTRLTVL.

The chain recombines TRBV7-2 with TRBJ1-1; D call uncertain. Germline V gives CDR1 SGHTA, CDR2 FQGNSA. The length of the CDR3 is 11 residues. Trimming took off 6 bases at V and 4 bases at J, with 6 bases between the two ends. For the CDR3, the DNA is TGTGCCAGCAGGATAATCACTGAAGCTTTCTTT. Residues: CASRIITEAFF.

Notes on this clone: A read error may produce the germline difference seen at one junction end. The CDR3 coding sequence is TGTGCCAGCAGCTTTTCGAGCGGGAACTCGGTCTTC. Amino acids: CASSFSSGNSVF. The chain has TRBV5-6 and TRBJ2-1, with 7 bases that match TRBD2. The CDR3 has 12 residues. The germline V gene has CDR1 SGHDT and CDR2 YYEEEE. Filled out from reference TRBV5-6 and TRBJ2-1, the complete variable domain reads DAGVTQSPTHLIKTRGQQVTLRCSPKSGHDTVSWYQQALGQGPQFIFQYYEEEERQRGNFPDRFSGHQFPNYSSELNVNALLLGDSALYLCASSFSSGNSVFGPGTRLTVL.

The J gene is TRBJ2-7, the V gene TRBV5-4; D tentatively reads TRBD1 or TRBD2 (5 bases each). Germline assignment: CDR1 SGHNT and CDR2 YYREEE (reference sequence). V lost 3 bases, J lost 5 bases, and 12 bases lay in between. This CDR3 region has 13 residues. CDR3 nucleotides: TGTGCCAGCAGCTCCGGGACCGTCGACGAGCAGTACTTC. Its protein product is CASSSGTVDEQYF.